A selection of T cell receptor beta chains follows, all from one sample in a study of control samples from healthy donors and cancer patients. Sequenced by immunoSEQ multiplex PCR; TCRdb stores in-frame clones only, minus some. This repertoire shows 120,000 or so clones, 70% to 90% found once; its top ten account for roughly 2.8%. The source material was blood. The source of these receptors is a man aged 55 to 69 in good health. CDR3s include the opening cysteine and the closing phenylalanine or tryptophan. The D gene is left open where the match is weak. Size values are once, few and many counts, or a class for expanded clones, and some rows have none.

once | - | TRBJ2-5 | TRBV7-2 | TGTGCCAGCAGCTTACGACGGGGGCTCTCGGAGACCCAGTACTTC | CASSLRRGLSETQYF
- | - | TRBJ1-5 | TRBV18 | TGTGCCAGCTCACCACGCGGGAATCAGCCCCAGCATTTT | CASSPRGNQPQHF
- | - | TRBJ1-2 | TRBV6-1 | TGTGCCAGCAGTGAAGTCGGGTCTCCAGGTGGCTACACCTTC | CASSEVGSPGGYTF
- | TRBD1 | TRBJ2-6 | TRBV7-2 | TGTGCCAGCAGCCAGAACAGGGGCCTCAACGTCCTGACTTTC | CASSQNRGLNVLTF
- | - | TRBJ2-7 | TRBV5-1 | TGCGCCAGCAGCCCCCTGGGGGGCTCCTACGAGCAGTACTTC | CASSPLGGSYEQYF
- | - | TRBJ1-5 | TRBV5-4 | TGTGCCAGCAGCTTGGGTGGGGCGGGTCAGCCCCAGCATTTT | CASSLGGAGQPQHF
- | - | TRBJ1-2 | TRBV5-1 | TGCGCCAGCAGCTTGACGAGACGGGGGGCCGGTTCCTATGGCTACACCTTC | CASSLTRRGAGSYGYTF
- | - | TRBJ2-1 | TRBV19 | TGTGCCAGTAGTGTCGGAGGGGGGGGGACTAATGAGCAGTTCTTC | CASSVGGGGTNEQFF
once | TRBD1 | TRBJ1-3 | TRBV3-1/TRBV3-2 | TGTGCCAGCAGCCAAACCCTGACAGGGGCCAGTGGAAACACCATATATTTT | CASSQTLTGASGNTIYF
- | - | TRBJ1-2 | TRBV6-6 | TGTGCCAGCAGTTACTCGCACGCCGATAACTATGGCTACACCTTC | CASSYSHADNYGYTF
few | - | TRBJ2-7 | TRBV19 | TGTGCCAGTAGTTCATCCGGTACTTTGGGGTACGAGCAGTACTTC | CASSSSGTLGYEQYF
- | - | TRBJ1-5 | TRBV19 | TGTGCCAGTAGTCTCAATCTTGACGGCAATCAGCCCCAGCATTTT | CASSLNLDGNQPQHF
- | - | TRBJ2-5 | TRBV7-9 | TGTGCCAGCAGCCTTGCTGGGGGCCCCGTCGAGACCCAGTACTTC | CASSLAGGPVETQYF
- | - | TRBJ1-2 | TRBV7-2 | TGTGCCAGCAGCTTATCGGACCTTAACTATGGCTACACCTTC | CASSLSDLNYGYTF
once | - | TRBJ1-5 | TRBV7-2 | TGTGCCAGCAGCTTAGCGTCCGCAGGGGCAAATCAGCCCCAGCATTTT | CASSLASAGANQPQHF
once | TRBD1 | TRBJ1-5 | TRBV19 | TGTGCCAGTAGTATAGCTCCAAGGACAGGGTTAAATCAGCCCCAGCATTTT | CASSIAPRTGLNQPQHF
- | - | TRBJ1-1 | TRBV10-1 | TGCGCCAGCAGTGATGCCGGAAGAAACACTGAAGCTTTCTTT | CASSDAGRNTEAFF
- | - | TRBJ1-4 | TRBV30 | TGTGCCTGGAGTGGGCGGAGGAATGAAAAACTGTTTTTT | CAWSGRRNEKLFF
- | - | TRBJ1-1 | TRBV5-1 | TGCGCCAGCAGCCCTAACGGCGGGGCCCTAGCTAGGTTGAACACTGAAGCTTTCTTT | CASSPNGGALARLNTEAFF
- | TRBD2 | TRBJ2-3 | TRBV7-2 | TGTGCCAGCAGCTTAGGGCTAGCGGGGGAAGGTACGCAGTATTTT | CASSLGLAGEGTQYF
- | TRBD1 | TRBJ1-1 | TRBV19 | TGTGCCAGTGAAGGGACAGGGGGTGGGAACACTGAAGCTTTCTTT | CASEGTGGGNTEAFF
- | TRBD1 | TRBJ2-1 | TRBV13 | TGTGCCAGCAGCGCCAAATCTCTACAGGGGCCGGAGGCCGACAATGAGCAGTTCTTC | CASSAKSLQGPEADNEQFF
- | - | TRBJ2-7 | TRBV10-3 | TGTGCCATCGGAGAAAGAGAGAACGAGCAGTACTTC | CAIGERENEQYF
- | TRBD1 | TRBJ1-1 | TRBV29-1 | TGCAGCGTGAGACAGGGGAACACTGAAGCTTTCTTT | CSVRQGNTEAFF
- | - | TRBJ2-3 | TRBV18 | TGTGCCAGCTCACTAGACGGGGACCGCACAGATACGCAGTATTTT | CASSLDGDRTDTQYF
- | TRBD1 | TRBJ2-7 | TRBV28 | TGTGCCAGCAGTTTAGCAGACAGGGGTCATGTCAACTACGAGCAGTACTTC | CASSLADRGHVNYEQYF
- | - | TRBJ1-4 | TRBV28 | TGTGCCAGCAGCGCCGGAGGGCGGCCTAATGAAAAACTGTTTTTT | CASSAGGRPNEKLFF
- | TRBD1 | TRBJ1-4 | TRBV30 | TGTGCCTGGAGTATCAACAGGGGTGCTAATGAAAAACTGTTTTTT | CAWSINRGANEKLFF
- | TRBD1 | TRBJ2-4 | TRBV10-3 | TGTGCCATCAGTTCTTCTACCGGGACAGCAAGAAAAAACATTCAGTACTTC | CAISSSTGTARKNIQYF
- | TRBD1 | TRBJ1-1 | TRBV2 | TGTGCCAGCAGTGAATCCAGGGGGCTCGGCACTGAAGCTTTCTTT | CASSESRGLGTEAFF
- | TRBD1 | TRBJ2-5 | TRBV6-5 | TGTGCCAGCAGGCCCGGACAGGGTCAAGAGACCCAGTACTTC | CASRPGQGQETQYF
once | TRBD1 | TRBJ2-5 | TRBV5-5 | TGTGCCAGCAGCCCCGGGACAGGCACGGTCCAGTACTTC | CASSPGTGTVQYF
few | - | TRBJ2-2 | TRBV15 | TGTGCCACCAGCAGACTAGATCTGGGAGCCGGGGAGCTGTTTTTT | CATSRLDLGAGELFF
- | - | TRBJ2-5 | TRBV9 | TGTGCCAGCAGCGTAGCGGGGGAGACCCAGTACTTC | CASSVAGETQYF
- | - | TRBJ2-7 | TRBV12-3/TRBV12-4 | TGTGCCAGCAGTTTGGGTCCCCCCGGTTCGGGCTTC | CASSLGPPGSGF
- | - | TRBJ2-1 | TRBV5-1 | TGCGCCAGCAGCTTGGTGGCGAACAATGAGCAGTTCTTC | CASSLVANNEQFF
- | TRBD2 | TRBJ2-1 | TRBV28 | TGTGCCAGCAGTTCCTATAGCGGGGGGGCCTACAATGAGCAGTTCTTC | CASSSYSGGAYNEQFF
- | - | TRBJ2-3 | TRBV21-1 | TGTGCCAGCAGCAAAGTTGCGCGGGTCACAGATACGCAGTATTTT | CASSKVARVTDTQYF
- | - | TRBJ2-7 | TRBV5-1 | TGCGCCAGCAGCTTGTCCGGATACGAGCAGTACTTC | CASSLSGYEQYF
- | TRBD2 | TRBJ2-5 | TRBV3-1/TRBV3-2 | TGTGCCAGCAGCTTCTCGGGGGGGCAAGAGACCCAGTACTTC | CASSFSGGQETQYF
once | - | TRBJ2-1 | TRBV4-2 | TGTGCCAGCAGCCAAGATCCCCTAGCGAGCGATGAGCAGTTCTTC | CASSQDPLASDEQFF
- | TRBD1 | TRBJ2-1 | TRBV11-3 | TGTGCCAGCAGCACAGGGGATAATGAGCAGTTCTTC | CASSTGDNEQFF
- | - | TRBJ1-2 | TRBV24-1 | TGTGCCACCAGTGATTATAGTCGGACCGGGAACTATGGCTACACCTTC | CATSDYSRTGNYGYTF
- | - | TRBJ2-7 | TRBV7-8 | TGTGCCAGCAGCTTAGAGCGGGCCAACGAGCAGTACTTC | CASSLERANEQYF
once | - | TRBJ2-6 | TRBV28 | TGTGCCAGCAGTTTAAGGGGCAGGGGCTTTGGGGCCAACGTCCTGACTTTC | CASSLRGRGFGANVLTF
- | - | TRBJ1-4 | TRBV10-1 | TGCGCCAGCAGTCACCGGGCGGGCAGGAGAAATGAAAAACTGTTTTTT | CASSHRAGRRNEKLFF
- | TRBD2 | TRBJ2-7 | TRBV14 | TGTGCCAGCAGCCAAGAATGGGGCAGCGGGGGGGCCTACGAGCAGTACTTC | CASSQEWGSGGAYEQYF
- | - | TRBJ2-3 | TRBV7-3 | TGTGCCAGCACCACGACAGCGCCCGGCACAGATACGCAGTATTTT | CASTTTAPGTDTQYF
- | - | TRBJ1-2 | TRBV7-2 | TGTGCCAGCAGCCCCTCTCCAGGCACTGGCTACACCTTC | CASSPSPGTGYTF
- | - | TRBJ1-1 | TRBV5-8 | TGTGCCAGCAGCTTCGGTTTCGGCACTGAAGCTTTCTTT | CASSFGFGTEAFF
once | - | TRBJ1-1 | TRBV27 | TGTGCCAGCCGCCTCGGTCTGGAGACTTTCTTT | CASRLGLETFF
once | - | TRBJ2-7 | TRBV11-1 | TGTGCCAGCAGCTTAGAAGTAGGATTCAACTACGAGCAGTACTTC | CASSLEVGFNYEQYF
- | - | TRBJ2-7 | TRBV7-9 | TGTGCCAGCAGCCCCAGGGGGGGGCAGTCCTACGAGCAGTACTTC | CASSPRGGQSYEQYF
- | - | TRBJ2-2 | TRBV19 | TGTGCCAGTAGTATCGCCGTTCCAGGGGTGGGTGACACCGGGGAGCTGTTTTTT | CASSIAVPGVGDTGELFF